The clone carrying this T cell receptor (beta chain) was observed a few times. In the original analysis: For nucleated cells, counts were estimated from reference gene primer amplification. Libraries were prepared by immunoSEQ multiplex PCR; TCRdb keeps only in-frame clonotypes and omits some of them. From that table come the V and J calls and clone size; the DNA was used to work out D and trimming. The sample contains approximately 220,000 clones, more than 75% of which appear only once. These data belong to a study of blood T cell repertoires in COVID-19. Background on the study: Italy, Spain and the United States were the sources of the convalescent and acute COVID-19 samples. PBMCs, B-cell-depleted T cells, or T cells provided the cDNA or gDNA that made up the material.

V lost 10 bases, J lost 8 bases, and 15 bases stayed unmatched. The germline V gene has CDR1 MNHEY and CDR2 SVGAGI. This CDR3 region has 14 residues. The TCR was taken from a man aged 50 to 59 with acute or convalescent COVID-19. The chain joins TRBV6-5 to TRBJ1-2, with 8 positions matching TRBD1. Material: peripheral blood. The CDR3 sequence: CATRQGNFEKGYTF. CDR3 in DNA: TGTGCCACCCGACAGGGGAATTTTGAGAAGGGCTACACCTTC.